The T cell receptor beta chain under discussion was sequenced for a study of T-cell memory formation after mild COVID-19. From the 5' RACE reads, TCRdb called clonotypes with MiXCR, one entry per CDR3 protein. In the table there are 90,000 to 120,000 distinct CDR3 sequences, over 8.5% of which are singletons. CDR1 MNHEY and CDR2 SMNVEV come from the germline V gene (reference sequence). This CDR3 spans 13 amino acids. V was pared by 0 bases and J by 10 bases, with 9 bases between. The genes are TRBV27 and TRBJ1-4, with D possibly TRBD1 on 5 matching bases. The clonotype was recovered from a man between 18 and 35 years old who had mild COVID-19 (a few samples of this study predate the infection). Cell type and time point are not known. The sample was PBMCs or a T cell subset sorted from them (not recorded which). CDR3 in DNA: TGTGCCAGCAGTTTATCGAGAAGGGGAAAACTGTTTTTT. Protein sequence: CASSLSRRGKLFF.